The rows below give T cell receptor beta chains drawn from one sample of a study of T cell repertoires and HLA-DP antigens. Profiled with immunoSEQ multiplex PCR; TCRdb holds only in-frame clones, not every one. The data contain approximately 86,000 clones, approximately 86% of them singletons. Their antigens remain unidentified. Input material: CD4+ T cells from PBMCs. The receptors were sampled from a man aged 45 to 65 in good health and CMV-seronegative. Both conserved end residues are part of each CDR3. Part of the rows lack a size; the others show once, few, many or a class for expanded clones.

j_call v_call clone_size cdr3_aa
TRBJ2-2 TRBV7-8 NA CASSLKGWAGGPNTGELFF
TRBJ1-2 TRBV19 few CASSRSPYTGSYTF
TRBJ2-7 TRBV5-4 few CASSSAQGYEQYF
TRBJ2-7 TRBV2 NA CASSEVGLPGEQYF
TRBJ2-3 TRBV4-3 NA CASSQGAWAGGHTDTQYF
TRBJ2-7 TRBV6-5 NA CASRLRRTGDYEQYF
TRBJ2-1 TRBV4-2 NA CASRGGLINEQFF
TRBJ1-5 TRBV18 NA CASSPPGWADGQPQHF
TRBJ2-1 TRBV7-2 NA CASSFTVSYNEQFF
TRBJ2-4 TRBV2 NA CASSADRGAKNIQYF
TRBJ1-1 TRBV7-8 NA CASSSARNRGWNTEAFF
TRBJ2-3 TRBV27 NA CASSLRQASDTQYF
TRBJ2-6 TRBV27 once CASKSHRNPGANVLTF
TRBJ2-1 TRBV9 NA CASSVGLAGAYNEQFF
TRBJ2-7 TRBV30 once CAWSIRDSAYEQYF
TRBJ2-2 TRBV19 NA CASTFQVTGELFF
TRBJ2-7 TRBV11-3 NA CASSKGGYEQYF
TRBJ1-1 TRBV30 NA CAWSLYGINTEAFF
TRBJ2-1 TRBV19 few CASSAYSGSYNEQFF
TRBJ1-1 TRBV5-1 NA CASRGPGNTEAFF
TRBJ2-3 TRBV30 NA CAWSRDRGINRPQYF
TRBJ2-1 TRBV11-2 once CASSLDRGPLYNEQFF
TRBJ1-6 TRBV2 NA CASSGSNSYNSPLHF
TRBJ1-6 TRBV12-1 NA CASSCRGGPYSYNSPLHF
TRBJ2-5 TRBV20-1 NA CSAKQETQYF
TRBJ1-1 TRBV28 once CASSTIRGNTEAFF
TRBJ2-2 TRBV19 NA CASSADRNTGELFF
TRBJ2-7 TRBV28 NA CASSPGRTYEQYF
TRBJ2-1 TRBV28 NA CASKSFGGSYFDEQFF